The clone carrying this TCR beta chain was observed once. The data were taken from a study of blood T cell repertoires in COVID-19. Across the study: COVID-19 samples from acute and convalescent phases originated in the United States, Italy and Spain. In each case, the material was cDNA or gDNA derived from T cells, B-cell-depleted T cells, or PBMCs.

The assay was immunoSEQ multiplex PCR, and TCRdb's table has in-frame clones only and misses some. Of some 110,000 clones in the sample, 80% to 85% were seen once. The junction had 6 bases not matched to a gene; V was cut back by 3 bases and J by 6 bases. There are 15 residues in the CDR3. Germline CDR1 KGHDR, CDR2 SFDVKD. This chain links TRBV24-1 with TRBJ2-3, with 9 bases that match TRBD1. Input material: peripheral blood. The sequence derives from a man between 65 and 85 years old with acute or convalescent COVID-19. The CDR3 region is CATSDPGQGGDTQYF. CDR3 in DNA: TGTGCCACCAGTGATCCGGGACAGGGCGGGGATACGCAGTATTTT.